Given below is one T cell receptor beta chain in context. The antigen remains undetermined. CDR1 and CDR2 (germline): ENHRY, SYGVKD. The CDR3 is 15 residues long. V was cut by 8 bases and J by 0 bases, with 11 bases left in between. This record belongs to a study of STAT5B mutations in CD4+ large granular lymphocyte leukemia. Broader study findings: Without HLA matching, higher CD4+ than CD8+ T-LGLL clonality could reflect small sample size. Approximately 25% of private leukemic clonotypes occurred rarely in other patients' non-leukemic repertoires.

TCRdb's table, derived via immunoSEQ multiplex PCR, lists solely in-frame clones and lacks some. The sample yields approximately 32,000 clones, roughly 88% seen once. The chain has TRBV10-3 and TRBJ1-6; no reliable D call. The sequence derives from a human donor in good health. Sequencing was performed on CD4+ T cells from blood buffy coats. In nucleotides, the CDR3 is TGTGCCATCCGTGCACAGAGCTCCTATAATTCACCCCTCCACTTT. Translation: CAIRAQSSYNSPLHF.